The 29 T cell receptor beta chains in this list originate from one sample, sequenced in a study of T cell repertoires in cytomegalovirus infection. MiXCR, applied by TCRdb to the reads, yields one record per CDR3 protein. The sample records some 320,000 distinct CDR3 sequences, 9.5% being singletons. The specimen sequenced was PBMCs. These receptors were collected from a human donor in good health (CMV status not recorded). Some clones in this sample may be carry-over from other donors' samples.

This clonotype showed up just a few times. This chain connects TRBV6-2 or TRBV6-3 to TRBJ1-1; D is uncertain. Germline CDR1 and CDR2: MNHEY and SVGEGT. The V and J ends lost 5 bases and 4 bases respectively, with 14 bases between them. The length of the CDR3 is 14 residues. CDR3 sequence: CASSVLISSTEAFF. CDR3 in DNA: TGTGCCAGCAGTGTCCTGATTAGTAGCACTGAAGCTTTCTTT.

This clonotype was counted a few times. The chain uses TRBV6-2 or TRBV6-3 and TRBJ2-7; a possible D gene is TRBD2 (6 bases). This CDR3 region has 15 residues. Looked up from germline, CDR1 is MNHEY and CDR2 is SVGEGT. With 2 bases removed from V and 3 bases from J, the gap between germline ends came to 14 bases. For the CDR3, the DNA is TGTGCCAGCAGTTACGCGGGATCGCACATCTACGAGCAGTACTTC. This encodes CASSYAGSHIYEQYF.

A few counts support this clonotype. This sequence joins TRBV10-2 and TRBJ1-2, with TRBD1 matching 8 bases. The germline V gene encodes CDR1 WSHSY and CDR2 SAAADI. The V and J ends lost 6 bases and 5 bases, in that order; junction bases with no gene match: 5. The CDR3 has 13 amino acids. The CDR3 nucleotides read TGCGCCAGCAGCACAGGACAGGGATATGGCTACACCTTC. Translated, it gives CASSTGQGYGYTF.

The chain employs TRBV20-1 and TRBJ1-6; no reliable D call. The germline V gene encodes CDR1 DFQATT and CDR2 SNEGSKA (reference sequence). This CDR3 comprises 15 residues. V gave up 0 bases and J gave up 4 bases, with 10 bases separating them. The chain's CDR3 is CSAREETAYNSPLHF. In DNA, the CDR3 is TGCAGTGCTAGAGAAGAAACAGCTTATAATTCACCCCTCCACTTT.

This clonotype occurred many times. This sequence joins TRBV7-3 and TRBJ2-3, with 8 bases that match TRBD2. V was clipped by 8 bases and J by 1 base; unmatched bases: 2. The germline CDR1 and CDR2 sequences are SGHTA and FQGTGA. There are 13 residues in the CDR3. The CDR3 region has the DNA TGTGCCAGCTCCGGGAGGGGCACAGATACGCAGTATTTT. This gives the protein CASSGRGTDTQYF. The full variable domain, with the rest looked up from reference TRBV7-3 and TRBJ2-3, is GAGVSQTPSNKVTEKGKYVELRCDPISGHTALYWYRQSLGQGPEFLIYFQGTGAADDSGLPNDRFFAVRPEGSVSTLKIQRTERGDSAVYLCASSGRGTDTQYFGPGTRLTVL.

This clonotype was detected ten times or more. The genes are TRBV7-6 and TRBJ2-2; weak D call: TRBD2 (7 bases). The CDR3 covers 15 residues. The germline V and J ends were trimmed by 10 bases and 3 bases, with 18 bases remaining between them. Germline lookup yields CDR1 SGHVS and CDR2 FNYEAQ. The CDR3 reads CATHRGGPYTGELFF. The CDR3 region has the DNA TGTGCCACCCATAGGGGGGGGCCCTACACCGGGGAGCTGTTTTTT.

This clonotype showed up just a few times. This rearrangement joins TRBV2 to TRBJ1-1, with D possibly TRBD1 on 6 matching bases. The germline gives CDR1 SNHLY, CDR2 FYNNEI. V dropped 2 bases and J dropped 0 bases, with 7 bases sitting between them. The CDR3 runs to 14 residues. CDR3 bases: TGTGCCAGCAGTGAACGGACAGTGAACACTGAAGCTTTCTTT. Residues: CASSERTVNTEAFF.

This clonotype was counted many times. This chain uses TRBV6-5 with TRBJ1-5; D is ambiguous. This CDR3 region has 15 residues. V dropped 2 bases and J dropped 0 bases, with 8 bases sitting between them. Looked up from germline, CDR1 is MNHEY and CDR2 is SVGAGI. CDR3 coding DNA: TGTGCCAGCAGTTACGGCGGCAATAGCAATCAGCCCCAGCATTTT. This translates into CASSYGGNSNQPQHF.

The sample holds many counts of this clonotype. The J gene is TRBJ1-5, the V gene TRBV28, with D unresolved. Germline V gene lookup returns CDR1 MDHEN and CDR2 SYDVKM. Trimming removed 6 bases at V and 0 bases at J, with 9 bases between. The CDR3 spans 14 residues. CDR3: CASSHRDSNQPQHF. The CDR3 nucleotides are TGTGCCAGCAGCCACAGAGATAGCAATCAGCCCCAGCATTTT.

CDR3 protein: CAIQETHSYEQYF. The CDR3 DNA reads TGTGCCATACAAGAGACCCACTCCTACGAGCAGTACTTC. The V call is TRBV28, the J call TRBJ2-7; no clear D gene. V lost 10 bases and J lost 0, with 13 bases in between. CDR3 length: 13 residues. CDR1 is MDHEN, CDR2 SYDVKM, per germline.

This clonotype has just a few counts. The chain employs TRBV4-3 and TRBJ1-1; D remains ambiguous. The CDR3 totals 15 residues. Germline loops: CDR1 LGHNA, CDR2 YSLEER. Trimming took 0 bases from V and 1 from J, leaving 9 bases between them. In nucleotides, the CDR3 is TGCGCCAGCAGCCAAGAAGTGTCAGCGAACACTGAAGCTTTCTTT. Encoded protein: CASSQEVSANTEAFF.

This clonotype appeared many times. J is TRBJ2-5 and V is TRBV7-2, with 7 bases matching TRBD2. Germline CDR1 reads SGHTA; CDR2 reads FQGNSA. V lost 1 base and J lost 4; bases outside the gene matches: 3. The CDR3 extends over 14 amino acids. The CDR3 region is CASSLGGRRETQYF. The CDR3 DNA reads TGTGCCAGCAGCTTAGGCGGGAGACGAGAGACCCAGTACTTC.

This clonotype was detected ten times or more. The rearrangement uses TRBV7-3 and TRBJ2-3; D tentatively fits TRBD1 or TRBD2 (5 bases each). Trimming stripped 8 bases from V and 1 base from J, with 16 bases between. Germline loops: CDR1 SGHTA, CDR2 FQGTGA. The CDR3 has 15 amino acids. The CDR3 DNA reads TGTGCCAGCGCATGGGACGGGAAACGCACAGATACGCAGTATTTT. Its translation is CASAWDGKRTDTQYF.

This clonotype was detected many times. The J gene is TRBJ2-1, the V gene TRBV28, with 10 bases that match TRBD2. The CDR3 loop spans 16 amino acids. The germline V gene has CDR1 MDHEN and CDR2 SYDVKM. V shed 2 bases, J shed 5 bases, and the junction held 6 bases outside the gene matches. The CDR3 coding sequence is TGTGCCAGCAGTTTACCAGGACTAGCGGTTAACAATGAGCAGTTCTTC. It specifies CASSLPGLAVNNEQFF.

This clonotype appeared many times. The CDR3 coding sequence is TGTGCCAGCAGTTACTCCCCCCGACAGAACCGCCTCCAACTTTATGGCTACACCTTC. Its translation: CASSYSPRQNRLQLYGYTF. This rearrangement joins TRBV6-2 or TRBV6-3 to TRBJ1-2; maybe TRBD1 (5 bases). Germline-derived CDR1 and CDR2 are MNHEY and SVGEGT. The CDR3 covers 19 residues. V was shortened by 0 bases and J by 5 bases, with 25 bases between the two germline ends.

In this sample, this clonotype turned up many times. The chain links TRBV18 to TRBJ2-3; tentative D call: TRBD2 (7 bases). This CDR3 comprises 17 residues. Germline V gives CDR1 KGHSH, CDR2 LQKENI. Trimming removed 0 bases from V and 1 base from J, with 14 bases in between. In DNA form, the CDR3 reads TGTGCCAGCTCACCACCAGGGGGGGCCGGAGGCACAGATACGCAGTATTTT. This codes for CASSPPGGAGGTDTQYF.

The gene calls are TRBV12-3 or TRBV12-4 and TRBJ1-5, with unresolved D. V was cut by 1 base and J by 4 bases, with 8 bases left in between. The CDR3 consists of 14 residues. The DNA for the CDR3 is TGTGCCAGCAGTTTAGTGGCCGGGAATCAGCCCCAGCATTTT. Its protein product is CASSLVAGNQPQHF.

The CDR3 sequence is CASSGPGHPYEQYF. DNA of the CDR3: TGTGCCAGCAGTGGGCCGGGACACCCCTACGAGCAGTACTTC. V and J are TRBV27 and TRBJ2-7; D may be TRBD1 (6 bases). V lost 5 bases and J 2 bases, leaving 13 bases between the germline ends. This CDR3 has 14 amino acids. Germline CDR1 is MNHEY and CDR2 is SMNVEV (reference sequence).

This clonotype appeared many times. The chain has TRBV7-3 and TRBJ2-1; 14 positions agree with TRBD2. Germline loops: CDR1 SGHTA, CDR2 FQGTGA. V was clipped by 5 bases and J by 12 bases; unmatched bases: 3. The CDR3 contains 13 residues. The chain's CDR3 is CASSPGTSGGQFF. In nucleotides, the CDR3 is TGTGCCAGCAGCCCGGGGACTAGCGGGGGGCAGTTCTTC.

This chain connects TRBV19 to TRBJ1-2; D uncertain. Trimming stripped 2 bases from V and 3 bases from J, with 16 bases between. In germline, CDR1 is LNHDA, CDR2 SQIVND (reference sequence). CDR3 length: 16 residues. CDR3 bases: TGTGCCAGTAGTATAACTCCGGCCGTACGAGACTATGGCTACACCTTC. The encoded protein is CASSITPAVRDYGYTF.

There are many counts of this clonotype. J is TRBJ1-3 and V is TRBV7-2; D is undetermined. Trimming took 5 bases from V and 4 from J, leaving 6 bases between them. In germline, CDR1 is SGHTA, CDR2 FQGNSA. This CDR3 contains 12 residues. The CDR3 is CASSPKGNTIYF. The CDR3 DNA is TGTGCCAGCAGCCCAAAGGGAAACACCATATATTTT. The complete variable domain, with remaining parts taken from reference TRBV7-2 and TRBJ1-3, reads GAGVSQSPSNKVTEKGKDVELRCDPISGHTALYWYRQSLGQGLEFLIYFQGNSAPDKSGLPSDRFSAERTGGSVSTLTIQRTQQEDSAVYLCASSPKGNTIYFGEGSWLTVV.

This clonotype occurred a few times. In DNA, the CDR3 is TGTGCCAGCAGCCCGACTACCGGCACAGATACGCAGTATTTT. This translates into CASSPTTGTDTQYF. The chain is built from TRBV7-8 and TRBJ2-3; weak D call: TRBD2 (5 bases). Germline CDR1 and CDR2: SGHVS and FQNEAQ. V was trimmed by 5 bases and J by 1 base, leaving 10 bases between them. The CDR3 runs 14 residues.

This clonotype came up a few times. The chain has TRBV6-6 and TRBJ2-1; TRBD2 matches at 13 bases. V shed 2 bases, J shed 1 base, and the junction held 8 bases outside the gene matches. Germline CDR1 is MNHNY and CDR2 is SVGAGI (reference sequence). The CDR3 is made up of 19 amino acids. CDR3 DNA sequence: TGTGCCAGCAGTTACACGGGACTAGCGGGACGGGGATCCTACAATGAGCAGTTCTTC. Its protein product is CASSYTGLAGRGSYNEQFF.

CDR3 residues: CASSQESVAGGEQYF. The CDR3 region has the DNA TGCGCCAGCAGCCAAGAGTCAGTAGCGGGAGGCGAGCAGTACTTC. The V and J genes are TRBV4-3 and TRBJ2-7; 10 nucleotides align to TRBD2. Germline V CDR1 and CDR2: LGHNA, YSLEER. Unmatched junction bases numbered 5, after V lost 0 bases and J lost 6 bases. The CDR3 extends over 15 amino acids.

This clonotype occurred many times. J is TRBJ2-7 and V is TRBV12-3 or TRBV12-4; the D call may be TRBD1 or TRBD2 (6 bases each). The germline V and J ends were trimmed by 4 bases and 3 bases, with 22 bases remaining between them. There are 17 residues in the CDR3. The CDR3 DNA is TGTGCCAGCAGTTCCCTCCTATGGGGGGCGATGCTCTACGAGCAGTACTTC. Protein sequence: CASSSLLWGAMLYEQYF.

The table lists this clonotype with many counts. The rearrangement uses TRBV7-8 and TRBJ2-5; no clear D. Trimming took off 3 bases at V and 1 base at J, with 9 bases between the two ends. The CDR3 has 14 amino acids. Germline-derived CDR1 and CDR2 are SGHVS and FQNEAQ. CDR3 residues: CASSLGSSQETQYF. CDR3 DNA: TGTGCCAGCAGCTTGGGCTCATCCCAAGAGACCCAGTACTTC.

This clonotype has only a few counts. V gene TRBV7-3 combines with J gene TRBJ2-3; 8 bases agree with TRBD2. This CDR3 spans 13 amino acids. The ends lost 4 bases at V and 5 bases at J; junction bases unmatched: 2. Germline V CDR1 and CDR2: SGHTA, FQGTGA. The DNA for the CDR3 is TGTGCCAGCAGCTCGGGACTAGAAGATACGCAGTATTTT. Protein sequence: CASSSGLEDTQYF. Looking up the rest from reference TRBV7-3 and TRBJ2-3 gives the full variable domain: GAGVSQTPSNKVTEKGKYVELRCDPISGHTALYWYRQSLGQGPEFLIYFQGTGAADDSGLPNDRFFAVRPEGSVSTLKIQRTERGDSAVYLCASSSGLEDTQYFGPGTRLTVL.

This clonotype came up many times. The rearrangement links TRBV7-2 to TRBJ1-2; TRBD1 matches at 10 bases. The CDR3 runs 15 residues. Trimming at V came to 4 bases and at J to 4 bases, leaving 6 bases not matched to a gene. Germline V CDR1 and CDR2: SGHTA, FQGNSA. Written as DNA, the CDR3 is TGTGCCAGCAGCTACCGGGACAGGGGATCCTATGGCTACACCTTC. This encodes CASSYRDRGSYGYTF.

This clonotype was recorded many times. The chain is built from TRBV7-2 and TRBJ2-5; no definite D call. V lost 3 bases and J 3 bases, leaving 11 bases between the germline ends. Germline CDR1 SGHTA, CDR2 FQGNSA. This CDR3 has 14 residues. The CDR3 DNA is TGTGCCAGCAGCTTTTTTTCGGCTAAAGAGACCCAGTACTTC. Protein: CASSFFSAKETQYF.